The T cell receptor beta chain described here comes from a study of cytomegalovirus exposure and HLA in healthy donors. Worth noting for this clone: Its antigen is not known.

The CDR3 spans 15 residues. V dropped 0 bases and J dropped 4 bases, with 10 bases sitting between them. CDR1 and CDR2 from the germline V gene are LNHNV and YYDKDF (reference sequence). Study-level points and caveats: Reports described diagnosis of cytomegalovirus status by the classifier as highly specific and sensitive. TCR beta V- and J-gene trimming, according to a later analysis, was linked to a missense DCLRE1C variant.

PCR involved 60 Vbeta and 13 Jbeta primers. The table came from immunoSEQ multiplex PCR; TCRdb's copy has only in-frame clones and leaves some out. The table lists approximately 100,000 clones, 74% of them singletons. Sequencing was carried out using PBMCs. The TCR sequence derives from a man over 45 in good health and CMV-seropositive. The J gene is TRBJ1-5, the V gene TRBV15; a weak D match, TRBD1 (6 bases). The CDR3 sequence is CATSRDRGRNQPQHF. The DNA for the CDR3 is TGTGCCACCAGCAGAGACAGGGGACGGAATCAGCCCCAGCATTTT.